A selection of T cell receptor beta chains follows, all from one sample in a study of blood T cells in healthy people across ages. TCRdb redid the calling of the 5' RACE reads with MiXCR, one entry per CDR3 protein. The sample includes about 1,000,000 distinct CDR3 sequences, 35% to 50% of them seen just once. The sample consisted of blood. The receptors were gathered from a woman aged 60 to 75 in good health. CDR3s include the opening cysteine and the closing phenylalanine or tryptophan.

j_gene,v_gene,CDR3aa
TRBJ2-1,TRBV9,CASGVVGDIYNEQFF
TRBJ2-1,TRBV11-2,CASSPPFGEQFF
TRBJ2-7,TRBV20-1,CSAHTGTSYEQYF
TRBJ2-7,TRBV3-1,CASSQPRQASYEQYF
TRBJ2-1,TRBV29-1,CSVWTSYNEQFF
TRBJ2-3,TRBV12-3/TRBV12-4,CASSLDLFSDTQYF
TRBJ2-7,TRBV10-3,CAISGDSGTDEQYF
TRBJ2-1,TRBV25-1,CASSVKREVFGEQFF
TRBJ1-2,TRBV20-1,CSANVRTGYGYTF
TRBJ2-5,TRBV11-2,CASRRLGMVGQYF
TRBJ1-4,TRBV20-1,CSARLGGREKLFF
NA,TRBV20-1,CSAFSGTGGYEQYF
TRBJ1-4,TRBV5-1,CASSSGSSTNEKLFF
NA,TRBV10-3,CAISESVGTETQYF
TRBJ2-5,TRBV5-4,CASSTLTAQETQYF
TRBJ1-2,TRBV20-1,CSASGGVYGYTF
TRBJ2-7,TRBV20-1,CSARMDRHAYEQYF
TRBJ2-1,TRBV20-1,CSAHSDWSYNEQFF
TRBJ1-2,TRBV30,CAWSAATGGGYGYTF
TRBJ2-6,TRBV16,CASSPEDSSGANVLTF
TRBJ1-2,TRBV5-1,CASSPWGASTNYGYTF
TRBJ2-7,TRBV6-5,CASSPTARGVNEQYF
TRBJ2-3,TRBV24-1,CATGAEEGSTDTQYF
TRBJ2-5,TRBV7-7,CASSRTAGETQYF
TRBJ1-1,TRBV4-1,CASSQEGPPVYTEAFF
NA,TRBV20-1,CSARPYGGSYEQYF
NA,TRBV27,CASNLGGGIYEQYF
TRBJ2-5,TRBV6-2/TRBV6-3,CASSSVAGGDNEQYF
TRBJ2-3,TRBV2,CASSGSGKGADTQYF
TRBJ2-3,TRBV18,CACSPLARDTQYF
TRBJ2-1,TRBV27,CASSSTRLAGGPGNEQFF
TRBJ2-7,TRBV7-3,CASSLYPGQTYEQYF
TRBJ2-7,TRBV9,CASSGGRAPYEQYF
TRBJ2-3,TRBV6-2/TRBV6-3,CASRTGFDTQYF
TRBJ1-5,TRBV18,CASSPAKSNQPQHF
TRBJ2-7,TRBV15,CATSSTRQVHEQYF
TRBJ2-2,TRBV7-9,CASSLIPDRSRNTGELFF
TRBJ1-1,TRBV29-1,CSVNRGNTEAFF
TRBJ2-1,TRBV20-1,CSAGTESSHNEQFF
TRBJ1-1,TRBV2,CASSGAPGTEAFF
TRBJ1-1,TRBV20-1,CSASDRARSNTEAFF
TRBJ2-7,TRBV6-6,CASGPDSYEQYF
TRBJ2-3,TRBV20-1,CSARDEGGQGSPDTQYF
TRBJ2-3,TRBV24-1,CATSDSIAGAGTDTQYF
TRBJ2-1,TRBV19,CASSQDWAAGQFF
TRBJ2-7,TRBV20-1,CSASPRLAVSYEQYF
NA,TRBV10-1,CASSEPLAGVRSRAAYEQYF
TRBJ1-6,TRBV20-1,CSAGQSNSPLHF
TRBJ2-1,TRBV28,CASRASADYNEQFF
TRBJ1-4,TRBV11-2,CASSLVGGTNEKLFF
TRBJ2-1,TRBV12-3/TRBV12-4,CATTSGTLRNEQFF
TRBJ2-5,TRBV18,CASSEPGGETQYF
TRBJ2-7,TRBV10-1,CASSGGTSGTNSYEQYF